Below are 7 T cell receptor beta chains sequenced from a single sample in a study of cytomegalovirus exposure and HLA in healthy donors. It was with 60 Vbeta and 13 Jbeta primers that the PCR ran. TCRdb's table, derived via immunoSEQ multiplex PCR, lists solely in-frame clones and lacks some. The sample yields some 130,000 clones, approximately 79% seen once. Sequencing was done on a sample of PBMCs. These receptors originate from a middle-aged man in good health and CMV-seropositive.

This clone showed up just a few times. The chain combines TRBV9 with TRBJ2-3; 9 bases fit TRBD1. The germline CDR1 and CDR2 sequences are SGDLS and YYNGEE. V trimming: 2 bases; J trimming: 4 bases; junction bases outside the gene matches: 8. This CDR3 spans 16 amino acids. The CDR3 protein is CASSVTGTGRADTQYF. CDR3 DNA sequence: TGTGCCAGCAGCGTTACCGGGACAGGGAGGGCAGATACGCAGTATTTT.

CDR3 sequence reads: CASEQGALGTEAFF. As DNA, the CDR3 is TGCGCCAGCGAGCAGGGGGCGTTGGGGACTGAAGCTTTCTTT. This chain connects TRBV5-1 to TRBJ1-1, with TRBD1 identical over 8 bases. Germline CDR1 reads SGHRS; CDR2 reads YFSETQ. The CDR3 extends over 14 amino acids. V lost 7 bases and J lost 5; bases outside the gene matches: 10. The full variable domain, its missing parts supplied by reference TRBV5-1 and TRBJ1-1, is KAGVTQTPRYLIKTRGQQVTLSCSPISGHRSVSWYQQTPGQGLQFLFEYFSETQRNKGNFPGRFSGRQFSNSRSEMNVSTLELGDSALYLCASEQGALGTEAFFGQGTRLTVV.

This clone has only a few counts. The chain uses TRBV12-5 and TRBJ1-2; TRBD1 matches at 9 bases. The CDR3 loop spans 16 amino acids. In germline, CDR1 is LGHNT, CDR2 FRNRAP. V lost 0 bases, J lost 8 bases, and 10 bases stayed unmatched. CDR3 bases: TGTGCTAGTGGTTTGGTCCTTGATGGGACAGGGAAAGGCTACACCTTC. Its translation is CASGLVLDGTGKGYTF.

The V and J genes are TRBV15 and TRBJ1-5; possible D gene TRBD1, 5 bases. Germline lookup yields CDR1 LNHNV and CDR2 YYDKDF (reference sequence). This CDR3 region has 13 residues. With 10 bases removed from V and 4 bases from J, the gap between germline ends came to 14 bases. CDR3 protein: CAIRGQPNQPQHF. The CDR3 DNA is TGTGCCATTAGGGGCCAGCCAAATCAGCCCCAGCATTTT.

This clone was picked up one time. The gene calls are TRBV30 and TRBJ1-4; 9 nucleotides align to TRBD1. Germline CDR1 is GTSNPN and CDR2 is SVGIG (reference sequence). The CDR3 spans 13 residues. V lost 3 bases and J lost 6; bases outside the gene matches: 2. The CDR3 region has the DNA TGTGCCTGGAGGAGGACAGGGGATGAAAAACTGTTTTTT. This encodes CAWRRTGDEKLFF.

This clone has just a few counts. The V call is TRBV6-1, the J call TRBJ1-5; a possible D gene is TRBD1 (6 bases). V was pared by 4 bases and J by 0 bases, with 16 bases between. This CDR3 is 17 amino acids long. Looked up from germline, CDR1 is MNHNS and CDR2 is SASEGT. CDR3 DNA: TGTGCCAGCAGTGCCCTGGACAGCACGTATAGCAATCAGCCCCAGCATTTT. Residues: CASSALDSTYSNQPQHF.

The chain joins TRBV27 to TRBJ1-5, with D possibly being TRBD1 (5 bases). Per the germline V gene, CDR1 is MNHEY and CDR2 is SMNVEV (reference sequence). V was cut by 6 bases and J by 2 bases, with 14 bases left in between. The CDR3 is 15 amino acids. In nucleotides, the CDR3 is TGTGCCAGCAGGCCCCAGGGAGGTGGCAATCAGCCCCAGCATTTT. Amino acid sequence: CASRPQGGGNQPQHF.